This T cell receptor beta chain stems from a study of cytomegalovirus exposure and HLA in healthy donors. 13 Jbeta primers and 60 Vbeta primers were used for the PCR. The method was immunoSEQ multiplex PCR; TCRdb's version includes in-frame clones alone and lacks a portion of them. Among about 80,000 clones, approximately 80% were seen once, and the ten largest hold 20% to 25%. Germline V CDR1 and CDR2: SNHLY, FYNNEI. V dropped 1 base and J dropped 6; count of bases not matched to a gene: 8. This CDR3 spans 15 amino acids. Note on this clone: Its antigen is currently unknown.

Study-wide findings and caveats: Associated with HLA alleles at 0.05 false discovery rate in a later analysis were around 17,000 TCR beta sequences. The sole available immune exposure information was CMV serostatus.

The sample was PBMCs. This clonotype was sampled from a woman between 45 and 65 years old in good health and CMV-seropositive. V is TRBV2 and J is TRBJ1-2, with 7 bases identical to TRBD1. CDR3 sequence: CASSEGGWDSNGYTF. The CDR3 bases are TGTGCCAGCAGTGAAGGTGGGTGGGACAGTAATGGCTACACCTTC.